The 10 T cell receptor beta chains below were found in one sample sequenced in a study of somatic mutations in cytotoxic T cells in rheumatoid arthritis. Repertoires were generated with immunoSEQ multiplex PCR, while TCRdb's copy carries only in-frame clones and drops some. The sample comprises 25,000 to 30,000 clones, over 80% of which are singletons, and 5.2% rests with the top ten. The sample was CD8+ T cells sorted from blood. The source of these receptors is a man aged 45-65 years in good health.

The chain combines TRBV4-1 with TRBJ2-7, with 7 bases that match TRBD2. The V gene's germline CDR1 is MGHRA and CDR2 YSYEKL. CDR3 size: 16 residues. After removal of 0 bases from V and 3 bases from J, the junction contained 8 bases not matched to a gene. CDR3 sequence reads: CASSQDGLAAYYEQYF. CDR3 nucleotide sequence: TGCGCCAGCAGCCAAGATGGGCTAGCGGCTTACTACGAGCAGTACTTC.

About this clone: Other DNA sequences of this sample code for an identical CDR3. The V call is TRBV11-3, the J call TRBJ2-1, with D uncertain. The V end was cut by 1 base, the J end by 7 bases, with 8 bases between. This CDR3 has 13 residues. Germline V gene lookup returns CDR1 SGHNT and CDR2 YENEEA. As DNA, the CDR3 is TGTGCCAGCAGCTTAGCTGTGGGGAATGAGCAGTTCTTC. It specifies CASSLAVGNEQFF.

In its sample, this clone was seen once. The chain couples TRBV5-1 to TRBJ2-5; no definite D call. The CDR3 sequence is 14 residues long. Germline V gene sequence: CDR1 SGHRS, CDR2 YFSETQ. Trimming left V 0 bases short and J 5 bases short, with 11 bases between. CDR3: CASSLVVGLETQYF. DNA for the CDR3: TGCGCCAGCAGCTTGGTGGTGGGATTGGAGACCCAGTACTTC.

V and J are TRBV29-1 and TRBJ1-1, with D unresolved. The CDR3 covers 15 residues. V was trimmed by 0 bases and J by 4 bases, leaving 15 bases between them. CDR1 SQVTM and CDR2 ANQGSEA come from the germline V gene. CDR3 sequence: CSVEDRRAGATEAFF. In DNA, the CDR3 is TGCAGCGTTGAAGATCGCCGGGCCGGAGCCACTGAAGCTTTCTTT.

The V and J genes are TRBV6-1 and TRBJ2-1; weak D call: TRBD2 (6 bases). The CDR3 has 14 amino acids. The germline CDR1 and CDR2 sequences are MNHNS and SASEGT. Deletions cut 8 bases from V and 3 bases from J, with 14 bases between. The CDR3 bases are TGTGCCAGCTGTCGGGAGCTGGTCTACAATGAGCAGTTCTTC. This codes for CASCRELVYNEQFF.

CDR3 loop: CASSSPLDYLELNTEAFF. In DNA, the CDR3 is TGTGCCAGCAGTTCCCCCCTCGATTACCTCGAATTGAACACTGAAGCTTTCTTT. V usage is TRBV28 and J usage is TRBJ1-1; D remains unclear. There are 18 residues in the CDR3. Germline CDR1 is MDHEN and CDR2 is SYDVKM. V was pared by 4 bases and J by 0 bases, with 21 bases between.

Notes on this clone: At one of its ends the junction is not consistent with the germline gene, which may arise from a read error. This sequence joins TRBV27 and TRBJ2-1; TRBD2 might be the D (6 bases). The germline V gene has CDR1 MNHEY and CDR2 SMNVEV (reference sequence). CDR3 length: 12 residues. CDR3 in DNA: TGTGCCAGCAGTTTAGCGGGGAATGAGCAGCTCTTC. Translated: CASSLAGNEQLF.

As concerns this clone: A junction end diverges from the germline sequence, so it may reflect a read error. This chain joins TRBV7-8 and TRBJ2-3; a possible D gene is TRBD2 (5 bases). The CDR3 is 15 residues long. Germline assignment: CDR1 SGHVS and CDR2 FQNEAQ. In DNA form, the CDR3 reads TGTGCCAGCAGCTTAGCGAATGCGGGCACGGATACGCAGTATTTT. It encodes CASSLANAGTDTQYF.

The CDR3 sequence: CASSAGGGETQYF. The CDR3, as DNA: TGTGCCAGCAGCGCGGGGGGCGGGGAGACCCAGTACTTC. The genes are TRBV7-9 and TRBJ2-5, with TRBD2 matching 8 bases. Germline CDR1 is SEHNR and CDR2 is FQNEAQ (reference sequence). Trimming took 5 bases from V and 5 from J; bases not matched to a gene: 4. The CDR3 has 13 amino acids.

The rearrangement joins TRBV9 to TRBJ2-1; 8 nucleotides line up with TRBD2. Germline-derived CDR1 and CDR2 are SGDLS and YYNGEE. J lost 5 bases, V lost 3 bases, and 7 bases had no gene match. This CDR3 is built from 15 residues. The CDR3 region is CASSEGGRLNNEQFF. CDR3 coding DNA: TGTGCCAGCAGCGAGGGCGGGAGGTTAAACAATGAGCAGTTCTTC.